This T cell receptor beta chain was observed in a study of shared clonotypes between healthy human individuals. Study-level information: Three plates were used per donor for CD4 naive, three for CD4 memory, two for CD8 naive and one for CD8 memory.

Each donor was a Caucasian adult residing in Nashville, Tennessee. The CD4+ fraction was divided into a CD45RA+ naive subset and a CD45RA-negative memory subset. As to this clone: Its target is not known.

Germline V gene data show CDR1 as SQVTM and CDR2 as ANQGSEA. Trimming removed 4 bases at V and 4 bases at J, with 10 bases between. This CDR3 comprises 12 residues. The table came from immunoSEQ multiplex PCR; TCRdb's copy has only in-frame clones and leaves some out. Of roughly 2.6 million clones listed, over 85% were seen once; the top ten hold about 0.13%. Study findings and constraints: Four donors shared approximately 5% of their naive CD4 clonotypes.

The sequence derives from a man between 18 and 29 years old in good health. The sequenced sample was naive CD4+ T cells sorted from blood. The subset here: CD45RA+ positively selected. The chain joins TRBV29-1 to TRBJ1-2; perhaps TRBD1 as D (6 bases). CDR3 sequence (DNA): TGCAGCGTTGCTCAAGGGGGCTATGGCTACACCTTC. This codes for CSVAQGGYGYTF.